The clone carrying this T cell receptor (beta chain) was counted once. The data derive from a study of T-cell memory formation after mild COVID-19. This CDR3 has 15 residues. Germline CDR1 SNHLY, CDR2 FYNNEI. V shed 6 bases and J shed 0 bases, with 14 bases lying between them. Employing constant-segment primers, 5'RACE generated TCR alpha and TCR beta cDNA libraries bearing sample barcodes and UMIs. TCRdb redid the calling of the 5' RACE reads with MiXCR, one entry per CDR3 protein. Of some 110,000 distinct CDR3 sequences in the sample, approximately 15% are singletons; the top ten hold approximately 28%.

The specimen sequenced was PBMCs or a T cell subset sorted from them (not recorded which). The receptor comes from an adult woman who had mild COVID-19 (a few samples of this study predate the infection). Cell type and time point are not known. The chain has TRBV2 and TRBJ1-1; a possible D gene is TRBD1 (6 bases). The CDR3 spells CASRNSDRMNTEAFF. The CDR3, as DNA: TGTGCCAGCAGAAACTCTGACAGGATGAACACTGAAGCTTTCTTT. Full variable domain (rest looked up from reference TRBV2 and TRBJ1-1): EPEVTQTPSHQVTQMGQEVILRCVPISNHLYFYWYRQILGQKVEFLVSFYNNEISEKSEIFDDQFSVERPDGSNFTLKIRSTKLEDSAMYFCASRNSDRMNTEAFFGQGTRLTVV.